One sample yielded the 19 T cell receptor beta chains listed below, sequenced in a study of shared clonotypes between healthy human individuals. Assay used: immunoSEQ multiplex PCR; TCRdb lists only in-frame clones, some missing. The data show roughly 490,000 clones, with approximately 79% seen just once and over 9.5% held by the top ten. The sequencing sample was made of PBMCs. The receptors here all came from a woman aged 35 to 49 in good health. Some clones in this sample may be carry-over from other donors' samples.

The chain uses TRBV4-1 and TRBJ2-7; maybe TRBD1 (7 bases). Looked up from germline, CDR1 is MGHRA and CDR2 is YSYEKL. The V end was cut by 1 base, the J end by 5 bases, with 15 bases between. The CDR3 has 15 amino acids. DNA of the CDR3: TGCGCCAGCAGCCAAGGTGGAGGGGGCAAGGACGAGCAGTACTTC. Its protein product is CASSQGGGGKDEQYF.

The rearrangement joins TRBV6-6 to TRBJ2-2; D tentatively fits TRBD1 or TRBD2 (6 bases each). The V gene lost 2 bases and the J gene lost 1 base, with 8 bases spanning the gap. CDR3 size: 15 residues. Germline V gene lookup returns CDR1 MNHNY and CDR2 SVGAGI (reference sequence). CDR3 in amino acids: CASSYRGQNTGELFF. CDR3 sequence (DNA): TGTGCCAGCAGTTACCGGGGGCAGAACACCGGGGAGCTGTTTTTT.

DNA of the CDR3: TGTGCCAGCAGCGCCAACGACAGGGGGGAAAACATTCAGTACTTC. Its translation is CASSANDRGENIQYF. The chain has TRBV11-1 and TRBJ2-4; 9 nucleotides match TRBD1. The CDR3 covers 15 residues. After removal of 5 bases from V and 5 bases from J, the junction contained 7 bases not matched to a gene. Germline CDR1 reads SGHAT; CDR2 reads FQDESV (reference sequence).

This CDR3 reads CASSPGVQETQYF. As DNA, the CDR3 is TGTGCCAGCAGCCCGGGGGTGCAAGAGACCCAGTACTTC. The V call is TRBV5-6, the J call TRBJ2-5; D may be TRBD2 (6 bases). The V end was cut by 4 bases, the J end by 2 bases, with 9 bases between. Looked up from germline, CDR1 is SGHDT and CDR2 is YYEEEE. There are 13 residues in the CDR3.

V gene TRBV11-2 combines with J gene TRBJ1-1; D unclear. V gave up 1 base and J gave up 8 bases, with 8 bases separating them. CDR1 is SGHAT and CDR2 is FQNNGV in the germline V gene. The CDR3 extends over 12 amino acids. In DNA, the CDR3 is TGTGCCAGCAGCTTAGTAGAGGCAGAAGCTTTCTTT. It specifies CASSLVEAEAFF.

V and J are TRBV7-9 and TRBJ2-3; D may be TRBD1 (6 bases). Trimming pared 6 bases from V and 0 bases from J, leaving 13 bases between. Germline CDR1 SEHNR, CDR2 FQNEAQ (reference sequence). The CDR3 is made up of 15 amino acids. Written as DNA, the CDR3 is TGTGCCAGCAGGAAAACAGGGTTTAGCACAGATACGCAGTATTTT. Residues: CASRKTGFSTDTQYF.

This rearrangement joins TRBV7-2 to TRBJ2-5; the D is unclear. Germline CDR1 SGHTA, CDR2 FQGNSA. The CDR3 extends over 14 amino acids. The V end lost 5 bases, the J end lost 1 base, and 11 bases lay between the germline ends. The CDR3 spells CASSPGRSQETQYF. The CDR3 bases are TGTGCCAGCAGCCCCGGGCGGAGCCAAGAGACCCAGTACTTC.

This clone has just a few counts. Other nucleotide sequences from this sample produce the same CDR3. The rearrangement links TRBV10-3 to TRBJ1-1, with D perhaps matching TRBD1 (5 bases). CDR3 size: 13 residues. V was pared by 8 bases and J by 5 bases, with 15 bases between. Per the germline V gene, CDR1 is ENHRY and CDR2 is SYGVKD. The CDR3 here is CAIDGRDGTEAFF. The DNA of the CDR3 is TGTGCCATCGACGGGAGGGACGGAACTGAAGCTTTCTTT.

Notes on this clone: Different DNA sequences within this sample yield the same CDR3. J is TRBJ2-5 and V is TRBV28; tentatively, D is TRBD1 (6 bases). Per the germline V gene, CDR1 is MDHEN and CDR2 is SYDVKM. This CDR3 has 13 amino acids. With 6 bases removed from V and 5 bases from J, the gap between germline ends came to 13 bases. CDR3 region: CASSPPGVETQYF. DNA of the CDR3: TGTGCCAGCAGCCCCCCAGGGGTGGAGACCCAGTACTTC.

J is TRBJ1-4 and V is TRBV11-2; TRBD1 matches at 7 bases. The CDR3 has 15 amino acids. Germline V lookup: CDR1 SGHAT, CDR2 FQNNGV. Trimming cost V 2 bases and J 8 bases; bases outside gene matches: 8. CDR3 residues: CASSLSRPGGEKLFF. In DNA form, the CDR3 reads TGTGCCAGCAGCTTAAGTAGGCCAGGGGGAGAAAAACTGTTTTTT.

The chain is built from TRBV7-2 and TRBJ2-7; TRBD2 matches 9 bases. CDR1 and CDR2 from the germline V gene are SGHTA and FQGNSA. This CDR3 comprises 17 residues. The J segment lost 2 bases and the V segment lost 0 bases, leaving 8 bases of the junction unmatched. In nucleotides, the CDR3 is TGTGCCAGCAGCTTAGCGCTTGCGGGAGGGTTTCCCTACGAGCAGTACTTC. It translates to CASSLALAGGFPYEQYF.

The chain joins TRBV18 to TRBJ2-2; TRBD2 agrees at 9 bases. The J segment lost 4 bases and the V segment lost 4 bases, leaving 10 bases of the junction unmatched. Germline CDR1 KGHSH, CDR2 LQKENI. CDR3 length equals 17 residues. The CDR3 sequence is CASSLSASGDVTGELFF. The CDR3 DNA follows: TGTGCCAGCTCACTATCGGCTAGCGGGGATGTCACCGGGGAGCTGTTTTTT.

The V and J genes are TRBV18 and TRBJ2-7; TRBD2 aligns across 10 bases. Germline V lookup: CDR1 KGHSH, CDR2 LQKENI. CDR3 length equals 15 residues. The J segment lost 5 bases and the V segment lost 5 bases, leaving 9 bases of the junction unmatched. This CDR3 reads CASSKLAGAEDEQYF. The CDR3 coding sequence is TGTGCCAGCTCAAAGCTAGCGGGAGCTGAAGACGAGCAGTACTTC. The variable domain in full, with the rest retrieved from reference TRBV18 and TRBJ2-7, is NAGVMQNPRHLVRRRGQEARLRCSPMKGHSHVYWYRQLPEEGLKFMVYLQKENIIDESGMPKERFSAEFPKEGPSILRIQQVVRGDSAAYFCASSKLAGAEDEQYFGPGTRLTVT.

V usage is TRBV7-2 and J usage is TRBJ2-7; D is unresolved. V lost 1 base to trimming and J lost 2 bases, with 6 bases between them. Germline loops: CDR1 SGHTA, CDR2 FQGNSA. The CDR3 is 13 amino acids. The CDR3 DNA sequence: TGTGCCAGCAGCTTAGAGGCGGCCTACGAGCAGTACTTC. Translated: CASSLEAAYEQYF.

The genes are TRBV27 and TRBJ1-5; a weak D match, TRBD1 (6 bases). This CDR3 comprises 15 residues. Germline V lookup: CDR1 MNHEY, CDR2 SMNVEV (reference sequence). V was shortened by 0 bases and J by 4 bases, with 10 bases between the two germline ends. DNA for the CDR3: TGTGCCAGCAGTTTATCGAGGGGGGGGAATCAGCCCCAGCATTTT. Its translation: CASSLSRGGNQPQHF.

The chain recombines TRBV6-6 with TRBJ2-6; a possible D gene is TRBD2 (5 bases). This CDR3 comprises 15 residues. V lost 0 bases to trimming and J lost 4 bases, with 7 bases between them. Germline V gene lookup returns CDR1 MNHNY and CDR2 SVGAGI (reference sequence). The CDR3 nucleotides read TGTGCCAGCAGTTACTCGGGGAGAGGGGCCAACGTCCTGACTTTC. Its protein product is CASSYSGRGANVLTF.

The chain is built from TRBV19 and TRBJ2-2, with D unclear. Germline values: CDR1 LNHDA, CDR2 SQIVND (reference sequence). This CDR3 has 12 amino acids. Trimming cost V 6 bases and J 2 bases, with 4 bases left between them. The CDR3 region is CASRKNTGELFF. The DNA of the CDR3 is TGTGCCAGTAGGAAAAACACCGGGGAGCTGTTTTTT.

The DNA for the CDR3 is TGTGCCATCAGTGCGGGACCTCCTACCGAGGGGTACTTC. Protein sequence: CAISAGPPTEGYF. The chain joins TRBV10-3 to TRBJ2-7, with D perhaps matching TRBD1 or TRBD2 (5 bases each). CDR3 size: 13 residues. Looked up from germline, CDR1 is ENHRY and CDR2 is SYGVKD. Trimming cost V 4 bases and J 12 bases, with 19 bases left between them.

Only a few counts were recorded for this clone. V is TRBV19 and J is TRBJ1-4; TRBD1 matches 12 bases. Trimming at V came to 7 bases and at J to 11 bases, leaving 8 bases not matched to a gene. CDR1 and CDR2 from the germline V gene are LNHDA and SQIVND (reference sequence). There are 14 residues in the CDR3. The CDR3: CASTTGTGGGKLFF. For the CDR3, the DNA is TGTGCCAGTACAACCGGGACAGGGGGCGGGAAACTGTTTTTT.